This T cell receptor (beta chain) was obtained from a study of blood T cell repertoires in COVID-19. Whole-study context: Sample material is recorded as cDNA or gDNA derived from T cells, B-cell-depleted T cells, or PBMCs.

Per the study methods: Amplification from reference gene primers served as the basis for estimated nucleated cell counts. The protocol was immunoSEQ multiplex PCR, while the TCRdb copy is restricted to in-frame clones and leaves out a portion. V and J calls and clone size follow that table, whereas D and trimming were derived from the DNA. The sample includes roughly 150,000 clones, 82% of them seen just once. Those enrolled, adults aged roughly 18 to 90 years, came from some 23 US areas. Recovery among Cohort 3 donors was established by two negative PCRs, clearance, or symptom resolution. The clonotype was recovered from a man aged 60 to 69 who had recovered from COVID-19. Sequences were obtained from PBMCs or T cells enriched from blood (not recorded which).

The CDR3 spells CASSLALTGGSGYTF. In DNA, the CDR3 is TGTGCCAGCAGCTTAGCGCTTACAGGGGGCAGTGGCTACACCTTC. This chain uses TRBV7-2 with TRBJ1-2; 9 bases are a match to TRBD1. CDR1 and CDR2 (germline): SGHTA, FQGNSA. The CDR3 totals 15 residues. V lost 0 bases to trimming and J lost 7 bases; unmatched junction nucleotides: 6.